This TCR beta chain derives from a study of long-term antiretroviral therapy in people with HIV. Study-wide results and limits: Even long-term ART left TRB diversity below transplant donor controls, despite gains.

The V and J ends lost 0 bases and 1 base respectively, with 7 bases between them. The CDR3 extends over 16 amino acids. Germline V CDR1 and CDR2: LNHNV, YYDKDF (reference sequence). As regards this clone: Its cognate antigen is unknown.

This was the immunoSEQ v3.0 assay at survey level. Here immunoSEQ multiplex PCR was the method, and the copy in TCRdb shows in-frame clones only, minus some. Of 30,000 to 40,000 clones listed, 80% are singletons. This clonotype originated in a man between 18 and 35 years old with HIV. The material was unsorted PBMCs, obtained 1.5 years after starting antiretroviral therapy. The V gene is TRBV15, the J gene TRBJ2-6; possibly TRBD2 for D (5 bases). The CDR3 protein is CATSRDSGSGANVLTF. The CDR3 nucleotides read TGTGCCACCAGCAGAGATTCGGGATCTGGGGCCAACGTCCTGACTTTC.